This T cell receptor beta chain was obtained from a study of T cell responses to AZD1222 COVID-19 vaccine. Germline V gene sequence: CDR1 SQVTM, CDR2 ANQGSEA. Trimming cost V 4 bases and J 5 bases; bases outside gene matches: 9. The length of the CDR3 is 15 residues. Profiled with immunoSEQ multiplex PCR; TCRdb holds only in-frame clones, not every one. There are some 190,000 clones in the sample; roughly nine tenths occur only once, and around 1.6% lies in the top ten. Of note for this clone: Its antigen remains unidentified.

Second-dose recipients at about 4 or about 12 weeks were treated as one pooled group. Study findings and constraints: Two doses of AZD1222 preceded a rise in Spike-specific TCR breadth and depth.

The receptor was isolated from an adult who received the AZD1222 COVID-19 vaccine. The material was peripheral blood, obtained 28 days after the second AZD1222 dose. This chain uses TRBV29-1 with TRBJ1-2; 11 bases map to TRBD1. The chain's CDR3 is CSVAPGQGVGYGYTF. The DNA of the CDR3 is TGCAGCGTTGCCCCGGGACAGGGGGTAGGTTATGGCTACACCTTC.